Each of the 15 T cell receptor beta chains below was sequenced from the same sample in a study of cytotoxic CD8 clonotypes in ibrutinib-treated CLL. The repertoire was sequenced with immunoSEQ multiplex PCR; TCRdb's copy has only in-frame clones and lacks some. In the table there are more than 85,000 clones, approximately 78% of which are singletons. The source material was PBMCs, sampled after 12 months of ibrutinib treatment. Receptors originate from a human donor with chronic lymphocytic leukemia.

This chain joins TRBV2 and TRBJ1-5; D gene unclear. The CDR3 runs to 12 residues. Deletions cut 4 bases from V and 7 bases from J, with 8 bases between. CDR1 and CDR2 from the germline V gene are SNHLY and FYNNEI. CDR3 sequence (DNA): TGTGCCAGCAGTGTGTTGCTCCAGCCCCAGCATTTT. This codes for CASSVLLQPQHF.

The gene calls are TRBV19 and TRBJ1-6, with D possibly TRBD1 on 6 matching bases. Trimming left V 5 bases short and J 5 bases short, with 19 bases between. The CDR3 consists of 17 residues. From germline, CDR1 is LNHDA and CDR2 SQIVND (reference sequence). The CDR3 sequence: CASSPNRATTDNSPLHF. CDR3 nucleotide sequence: TGTGCCAGTAGTCCGAACAGGGCCACGACAGATAATTCACCCCTCCACTTT.

The chain joins TRBV7-2 to TRBJ2-7; 10 positions match TRBD2. The junction had 6 bases not matched to a gene; V was cut back by 5 bases and J by 2 bases. The CDR3 consists of 15 residues. Germline V CDR1 and CDR2: SGHTA, FQGNSA. CDR3 amino acids: CASSTGTSATYEQYF. CDR3 DNA: TGTGCCAGCAGCACCGGGACTAGCGCTACCTACGAGCAGTACTTC.

V and J are TRBV18 and TRBJ2-2; D call uncertain. Germline values: CDR1 KGHSH, CDR2 LQKENI. There are 17 residues in the CDR3. Trimming took off 0 bases at V and 1 base at J, with 12 bases between the two ends. The CDR3 nucleotides are TGTGCCAGCTCACCACCAGGACGGATAGGGAACACCGGGGAGCTGTTTTTT. Translation: CASSPPGRIGNTGELFF.

The V and J genes are TRBV30 and TRBJ1-3; D remains unclear. CDR1 GTSNPN and CDR2 SVGIG come from the germline V gene (reference sequence). Trimming pared 0 bases from V and 2 bases from J, leaving 8 bases between. There are 14 residues in the CDR3. This CDR3 reads CAWSVSIAGNTIYF. The CDR3 region has the DNA TGTGCCTGGAGTGTTTCGATCGCTGGAAACACCATATATTTT.

A few counts support this clone. The V and J genes are TRBV5-1 and TRBJ1-1; D remains ambiguous. CDR1 and CDR2 (germline): SGHRS, YFSETQ. V lost 0 bases, J lost 2 bases, and 8 bases lay in between. The CDR3 contains 14 residues. This CDR3 reads CASSLGAANTEAFF. CDR3 bases: TGCGCCAGCAGCTTGGGCGCAGCTAACACTGAAGCTTTCTTT. Using reference TRBV5-1 and TRBJ1-1 for the parts outside the CDR3, the full variable domain is KAGVTQTPRYLIKTRGQQVTLSCSPISGHRSVSWYQQTPGQGLQFLFEYFSETQRNKGNFPGRFSGRQFSNSRSEMNVSTLELGDSALYLCASSLGAANTEAFFGQGTRLTVV.

V is TRBV7-2 and J is TRBJ1-5; D unresolved. CDR3 length equals 13 residues. Deletions cut 5 bases from V and 4 bases from J, with 9 bases between. CDR1 and CDR2 (germline): SGHTA, FQGNSA. The CDR3 loop is CASSQALNQPQHF. Written as DNA, the CDR3 is TGTGCCAGCAGCCAGGCCTTAAATCAGCCCCAGCATTTT.

Of note for this clone: The same CDR3 can be traced to other DNA sequences in this sample. The chain recombines TRBV5-1 with TRBJ1-3; 7 positions agree with TRBD1. The CDR3 is 14 amino acids. The junction had 0 bases not matched to a gene; V was cut back by 3 bases and J by 0 bases. CDR1 SGHRS and CDR2 YFSETQ come from the germline V gene. CDR3 in DNA: TGCGCCAGCAGCTCAGGGGGCTCTGGAAACACCATATATTTT. As protein: CASSSGGSGNTIYF.

In its sample, this clone was seen a few times. This chain connects TRBV2 to TRBJ2-7; 13 positions agree with TRBD2. CDR3 length equals 15 residues. Germline trimming cut 6 bases from V and 6 bases from J; bases unmatched to any gene: 8. CDR1 is SNHLY, CDR2 FYNNEI, per germline. CDR3 in amino acids: CASRPLAGGSLEQYF. CDR3 in DNA: TGTGCCAGCAGACCACTAGCGGGGGGGTCTCTCGAGCAGTACTTC.

This clone has a handful of counts. The chain employs TRBV18 and TRBJ1-6; D unclear. The CDR3 spans 13 residues. V lost 2 bases and J 8 bases, leaving 7 bases between the germline ends. Germline CDR1 and CDR2: KGHSH and LQKENI. CDR3 sequence reads: CASSPSGDSPLHF. The DNA of the CDR3 is TGTGCCAGCTCACCATCTGGGGATTCACCCCTCCACTTT.

The chain has TRBV7-9 and TRBJ2-7; TRBD1 matches 12 bases. V was clipped by 4 bases and J by 6 bases; unmatched bases: 4. The CDR3 is 14 residues long. Germline CDR1 SEHNR, CDR2 FQNEAQ (reference sequence). CDR3 in amino acids: CASSSPGQGAEQYF. The CDR3 DNA reads as TGTGCCAGCAGCTCTCCGGGACAGGGGGCCGAGCAGTACTTC.

The rearrangement joins TRBV30 to TRBJ1-2; no definite D call. V was cut by 8 bases and J by 8 bases, with 15 bases left in between. The CDR3 consists of 11 residues. Per germline, CDR1 GTSNPN and CDR2 SVGIG (reference sequence). In DNA, the CDR3 is TGTGCCCGTGGCTGGATGGGGGGCTACACCTTC. Protein: CARGWMGGYTF.

The J gene is TRBJ2-1, the V gene TRBV14, with TRBD1 identical over 7 bases. The CDR3 extends over 14 amino acids. Germline assignment: CDR1 SGHDN and CDR2 FVKESK. V dropped 3 bases and J dropped 5; count of bases not matched to a gene: 4. The CDR3, as DNA: TGTGCCAGCAGCCAGACAGGGTGGGACAATGAGCAGTTCTTC. Amino acid sequence: CASSQTGWDNEQFF.

The table lists this clone with a count of one. This chain links TRBV2 with TRBJ1-1; tentatively, D is TRBD1 (5 bases). Germline CDR1 reads SNHLY; CDR2 reads FYNNEI. The V gene lost 7 bases and the J gene lost 2 bases, with 20 bases spanning the gap. The CDR3 has 16 amino acids. CDR3 in amino acids: CASKGRRGPKNTEAFF. The DNA for the CDR3 is TGTGCCAGCAAGGGTAGAAGGGGACCGAAAAACACTGAAGCTTTCTTT. Full variable domain (rest looked up from reference TRBV2 and TRBJ1-1): EPEVTQTPSHQVTQMGQEVILRCVPISNHLYFYWYRQILGQKVEFLVSFYNNEISEKSEIFDDQFSVERPDGSNFTLKIRSTKLEDSAMYFCASKGRRGPKNTEAFFGQGTRLTVV.

The V and J genes are TRBV5-6 and TRBJ1-1, with TRBD1 as a possible D gene (6 bases). Germline V gene data show CDR1 as SGHDT and CDR2 as YYEEEE. Trimming shortened V by 0 bases and J by 0 bases, and 15 bases separated the two germline ends. The length of the CDR3 is 17 residues. The CDR3 reads CASSLAFTGYMNTEAFF. As DNA, the CDR3 is TGTGCCAGCAGCTTGGCTTTTACAGGGTACATGAACACTGAAGCTTTCTTT. The whole variable domain, filled in from reference TRBV5-6 and TRBJ1-1, reads DAGVTQSPTHLIKTRGQQVTLRCSPKSGHDTVSWYQQALGQGPQFIFQYYEEEERQRGNFPDRFSGHQFPNYSSELNVNALLLGDSALYLCASSLAFTGYMNTEAFFGQGTRLTVV.